The T cell receptor beta chain described here comes from a study of T cells in Graves' hyperthyroidism and ophthalmopathy. As regards this clonotype: The antigen is not known. Possible read error: a much larger clone is one base away.

Germline CDR1 is DFQATT and CDR2 is SNEGSKA (reference sequence). CDR3 size: 13 residues. The V gene end was trimmed by 7 bases and the J gene end by 2 bases; junction bases not matched to a gene: 5. Study-wide results and caveats: Through a model of 13 V-J features, ophthalmopathy was separated from stable hyperthyroidism.

It was RNA transcripts that yielded the amplified TCR beta CDR3 regions. During a first-round RT-PCR of the TCR CDR3, the HTBI primer set was used. TCRdb re-derived calls from the multiplex PCR reads in MiXCR, one entry per CDR3 protein. Here the sample spans 300,000 to 400,000 distinct CDR3 sequences, around 20% being singletons. PBMCs came from 9 to 10 ml fresh peripheral blood. The rearrangement links TRBV20-1 to TRBJ2-1, with 7 bases aligning to TRBD1. Sequenced material: blood. The sequence was obtained from a woman aged 45-59 years with Graves' hyperthyroidism. The CDR3 here is CSVGRGTYNEQFF. The CDR3, as DNA: TGCAGTGTAGGCAGGGGGACCTACAATGAGCAGTTCTTC.